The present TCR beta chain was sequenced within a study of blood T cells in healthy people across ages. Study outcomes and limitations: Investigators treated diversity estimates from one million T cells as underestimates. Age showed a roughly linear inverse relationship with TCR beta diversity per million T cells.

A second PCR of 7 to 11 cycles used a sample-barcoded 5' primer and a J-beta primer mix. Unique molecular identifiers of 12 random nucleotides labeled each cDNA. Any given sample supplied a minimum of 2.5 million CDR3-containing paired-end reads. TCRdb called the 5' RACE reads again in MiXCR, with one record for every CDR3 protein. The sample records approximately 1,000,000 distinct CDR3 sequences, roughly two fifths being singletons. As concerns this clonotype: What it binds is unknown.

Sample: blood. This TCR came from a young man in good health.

CDR3 DNA sequence: TGTGCCAGCAGTGAACCTACCGTTTCCAACTACGAGCAGTACTTC. Amino acids: CASSEPTVSNYEQYF. The J gene is TRBJ2-4, the V gene TRBV6-1; D is unresolved. The J call is uncertain, as TRBJ2-7 better fits the DNA end. The CDR3 runs 15 residues. The germline gives CDR1 MNHNS, CDR2 SASEGT.